The next 19 T cell receptor beta chains were all read from a single sample in a study of T cells in Graves' hyperthyroidism and ophthalmopathy. RNA transcripts yielded amplified TCR beta CDR3 regions. A set of HTBI primers served as the primers for a first-round RT-PCR of the TCR CDR3. MiXCR, run by TCRdb on the multiplex PCR reads, gives a single entry per CDR3 protein. The profile shows about 340,000 distinct CDR3 sequences, about 20% of them singletons. Sequenced: blood. These receptors were obtained from a woman aged 50 to 65 with Graves' hyperthyroidism.

This clonotype was detected ten times or more. The gene calls are TRBV11-2 and TRBJ2-5, with 11 bases aligning to TRBD2. Germline CDR1 SGHAT, CDR2 FQNNGV. CDR3 size: 21 residues. The J segment lost 5 bases and the V segment lost 3 bases, leaving 23 bases of the junction unmatched. The CDR3 region has the DNA TGTGCCAGCAGCTTGTTTAGGCTAGCGGGGGGCAACTCGAAAGTCATGGAGACCCAGTACTTC. It specifies CASSLFRLAGGNSKVMETQYF. The whole variable domain, remainder taken from reference TRBV11-2 and TRBJ2-5, is EAGVAQSPRYKIIEKRQSVAFWCNPISGHATLYWYQQILGQGPKLLIQFQNNGVVDDSQLPKDRFSAERLKGVDSTLKIQPAKLEDSAVYLCASSLFRLAGGNSKVMETQYFGPGTRLLVL.

This clonotype was observed a handful of times. This sequence joins TRBV2 and TRBJ1-2, with 7 bases identical to TRBD1. From germline, CDR1 is SNHLY and CDR2 FYNNEI. CDR3 length: 16 residues. J was trimmed by 0 bases and V by 11 bases; bases with no gene match: 15. In DNA, the CDR3 is TGTGCCTCCAGAGACAGGGTAAACCTAGCTAACTATGGCTACACCTTC. Translated, it gives CASRDRVNLANYGYTF.

This clonotype was observed many times. This chain connects TRBV28 to TRBJ1-5; D not resolved. This CDR3 contains 15 residues. Trimming shortened V by 3 bases and J by 1 base, and 10 bases separated the two germline ends. The germline V gene has CDR1 MDHEN and CDR2 SYDVKM. DNA of the CDR3: TGTGCCAGCAGTTTGAGTAGGGCGAGCAATCAGCCCCAGCATTTT. This translates into CASSLSRASNQPQHF.

The chain couples TRBV10-3 to TRBJ1-4; D unclear. The CDR3 covers 14 residues. The germline gives CDR1 ENHRY, CDR2 SYGVKD. The V and J ends lost 6 bases and 0 bases respectively, with 8 bases between them. Here the CDR3 reads CAIRDGATNEKLFF. CDR3 DNA sequence: TGTGCCATCAGGGACGGCGCAACTAATGAAAAACTGTTTTTT.

This chain joins TRBV6-1 and TRBJ2-5; D is unresolved. V dropped 0 bases and J dropped 5 bases, with 13 bases sitting between them. Looked up from germline, CDR1 is MNHNS and CDR2 is SASEGT. The CDR3 spans 15 residues. DNA of the CDR3: TGTGCCAGCAGTGAAGCCGTCAAGGCCGTGGAGACCCAGTACTTC. Its translation: CASSEAVKAVETQYF.

The chain joins TRBV28 to TRBJ2-7; 8 positions match TRBD2. CDR1 and CDR2 from the germline V gene are MDHEN and SYDVKM. This CDR3 spans 17 amino acids. With 3 bases clipped from V and 4 bases from J, the junction kept 14 bases outside the gene matches. The CDR3 nucleotides read TGTGCCAGCAGTTTTTCCCAGCGGGAGACCTCCGGGTACGAGCAGTACTTC. Encoded protein: CASSFSQRETSGYEQYF.

There are many counts of this clonotype. The J gene is TRBJ2-2, the V gene TRBV30; D is tentatively TRBD1 or TRBD2 (5 bases each). The CDR3 is 14 amino acids. Trimming removed 2 bases from V and 7 bases from J, with 14 bases in between. The germline V gene encodes CDR1 GTSNPN and CDR2 SVGIG (reference sequence). CDR3 region: CAWSPGPEGGELFF. CDR3 DNA: TGTGCCTGGAGTCCGGGACCCGAGGGCGGGGAGCTGTTTTTT.

This clonotype was counted a single time. The chain couples TRBV12-3 or TRBV12-4 to TRBJ1-4, with 8 positions matching TRBD1. The CDR3 has 14 amino acids. After removal of 5 bases from V and 6 bases from J, the junction contained 5 bases not matched to a gene. In nucleotides, the CDR3 is TGTGCCAGCAGTCCCTGGACAGGGTATGAAAAACTGTTTTTT. As protein: CASSPWTGYEKLFF.

This clonotype was observed a handful of times. The V gene is TRBV5-1, the J gene TRBJ2-2; TRBD2 matches 7 bases. The CDR3 spans 17 residues. The V and J ends lost 0 bases and 4 bases, in that order; junction bases with no gene match: 9. From germline, CDR1 is SGHRS and CDR2 YFSETQ. CDR3 DNA sequence: TGCGCCAGCAGCTTGGAGTTAGGAGCGGGGTCCACCGGGGAGCTGTTTTTT. Protein sequence: CASSLELGAGSTGELFF.

This clonotype was counted many times. CDR3 in amino acids: CASSWGTGGDEQYF. The DNA of the CDR3 is TGTGCCAGCAGTTGGGGGACAGGGGGCGACGAGCAGTACTTC. The chain carries TRBV12-3 or TRBV12-4 and TRBJ2-7; TRBD1 matches at 12 bases. The CDR3 length is 14 residues. Trimming took 4 bases from V and 5 from J; bases not matched to a gene: 3.

This chain links TRBV9 with TRBJ1-1; a weak D match, TRBD1 (6 bases). This CDR3 is 15 amino acids long. Germline CDR1 and CDR2: SGDLS and YYNGEE. Trimming cost V 2 bases and J 6 bases, with 17 bases left between them. CDR3 amino acids: CASSVGGGIGAEAFF. The CDR3 nucleotides read TGTGCCAGCAGCGTCGGGGGGGGCATCGGGGCTGAAGCTTTCTTT.

This rearrangement joins TRBV20-1 to TRBJ2-3, with D possibly being TRBD1 or TRBD2 (6 bases each). CDR3 size: 16 residues. Germline CDR1 DFQATT, CDR2 SNEGSKA (reference sequence). The germline V and J ends were trimmed by 2 bases and 4 bases, with 19 bases remaining between them. CDR3 amino acids: CSARRIAEQGPDTQYF. The CDR3 coding sequence is TGCAGTGCTAGACGCATAGCGGAACAGGGCCCAGATACGCAGTATTTT.

This clonotype has a handful of counts. DNA of the CDR3: TGTGCCAGCAGACCCACAGGGGGCAATGAAAAACTGTTTTTT. It translates to CASRPTGGNEKLFF. The chain is built from TRBV12-3 or TRBV12-4 and TRBJ1-4; 9 bases agree with TRBD1. V lost 6 bases to trimming and J lost 5 bases; unmatched junction nucleotides: 4. This CDR3 spans 14 amino acids.

The chain links TRBV19 to TRBJ1-2; 11 nucleotides line up with TRBD1. Per the germline V gene, CDR1 is LNHDA and CDR2 is SQIVND (reference sequence). The CDR3 contains 14 residues. V trimming: 4 bases; J trimming: 6 bases; junction bases outside the gene matches: 4. CDR3 sequence reads: CASSTRTGGNGYTF. The CDR3 DNA is TGTGCCAGTAGTACCAGGACAGGGGGCAATGGCTACACCTTC.

This clonotype was counted at least ten times. The chain links TRBV12-3 or TRBV12-4 to TRBJ2-5; tentatively, D is TRBD1 or TRBD2 (5 bases each). V lost 6 bases, J lost 3 bases, and 11 bases lay in between. The CDR3 loop spans 13 amino acids. The CDR3 reads CASRGRPKETQYF. CDR3 in DNA: TGTGCCAGCAGGGGACGGCCCAAAGAGACCCAGTACTTC.

This clonotype was counted many times. The genes are TRBV10-3 and TRBJ1-2; D possibly corresponds to TRBD1 (6 bases). V lost 7 bases, J lost 2 bases, and 14 bases lay in between. The CDR3 runs to 14 residues. Germline V gene sequence: CDR1 ENHRY, CDR2 SYGVKD. CDR3 bases: TGTGCCATCACCCAGAGGGGGGGGAACTATGGCTACACCTTC. It codes for CAITQRGGNYGYTF.

The chain joins TRBV5-1 to TRBJ2-7; possibly TRBD2 for D (6 bases). The CDR3 spans 15 residues. From germline, CDR1 is SGHRS and CDR2 YFSETQ. Trimming removed 0 bases from V and 4 bases from J, with 14 bases in between. CDR3 sequence reads: CASSLGRDWTYEQYF. The DNA for the CDR3 is TGCGCCAGCAGCTTGGGGCGGGACTGGACTTACGAGCAGTACTTC.

V usage is TRBV7-9 and J usage is TRBJ2-5; D may be TRBD2 (5 bases). CDR1 SEHNR and CDR2 FQNEAQ come from the germline V gene (reference sequence). The germline V and J ends were trimmed by 5 bases and 9 bases, with 19 bases remaining between them. There are 14 residues in the CDR3. The CDR3 nucleotides are TGTGCCAGCAGCCCCTCGGGGATTGGTAGGGCCCAGTACTTC. It encodes CASSPSGIGRAQYF.

This clonotype was seen at least ten times. The rearrangement links TRBV30 to TRBJ2-7; D is possibly TRBD2 (6 bases). The CDR3 sequence is 13 residues long. CDR1 is GTSNPN and CDR2 is SVGIG in the germline V gene (reference sequence). Trimming cost V 2 bases and J 4 bases, with 12 bases left between them. The CDR3 sequence is CAWSRDGGYEQYF. The CDR3 DNA reads as TGTGCCTGGAGTCGGGACGGGGGTTACGAGCAGTACTTC.